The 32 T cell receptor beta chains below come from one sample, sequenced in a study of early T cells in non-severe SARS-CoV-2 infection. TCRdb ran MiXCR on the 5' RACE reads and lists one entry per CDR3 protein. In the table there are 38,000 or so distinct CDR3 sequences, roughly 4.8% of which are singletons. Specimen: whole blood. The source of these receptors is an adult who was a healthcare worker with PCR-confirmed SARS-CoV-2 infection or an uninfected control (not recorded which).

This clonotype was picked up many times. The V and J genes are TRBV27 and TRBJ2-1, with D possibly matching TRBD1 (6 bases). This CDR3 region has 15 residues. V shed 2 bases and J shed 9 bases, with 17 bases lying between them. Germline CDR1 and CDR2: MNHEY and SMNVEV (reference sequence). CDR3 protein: CASSLDRQLRGEQFF. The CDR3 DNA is TGTGCCAGCAGTTTAGATAGGCAGCTCAGGGGTGAGCAGTTCTTC.

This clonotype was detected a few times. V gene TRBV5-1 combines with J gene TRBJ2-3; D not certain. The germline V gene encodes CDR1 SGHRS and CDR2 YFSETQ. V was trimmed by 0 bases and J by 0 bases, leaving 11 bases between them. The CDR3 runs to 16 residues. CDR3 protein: CASSLEGLMSTDTQYF. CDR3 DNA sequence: TGCGCCAGCAGCTTGGAGGGATTGATGAGCACAGATACGCAGTATTTT.

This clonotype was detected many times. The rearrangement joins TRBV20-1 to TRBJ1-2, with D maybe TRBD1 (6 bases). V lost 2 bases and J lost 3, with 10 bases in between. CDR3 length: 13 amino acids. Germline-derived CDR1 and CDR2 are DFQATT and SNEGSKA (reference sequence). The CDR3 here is CSARLQGDYGYTF. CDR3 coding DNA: TGCAGTGCTAGACTACAGGGAGACTATGGCTACACCTTC.

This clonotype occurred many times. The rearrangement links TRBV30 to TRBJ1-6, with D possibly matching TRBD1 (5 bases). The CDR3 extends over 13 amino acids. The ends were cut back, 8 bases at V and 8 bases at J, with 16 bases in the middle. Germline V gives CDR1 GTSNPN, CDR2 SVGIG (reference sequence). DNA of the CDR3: TGTGCCCGTGGGGGACGGACGGATTCACCCCTCCACTTT. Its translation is CARGGRTDSPLHF. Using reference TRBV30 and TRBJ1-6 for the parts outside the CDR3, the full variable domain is SQTIHQWPATLVQPVGSPLSLECTVEGTSNPNLYWYRQAAGRGLQLLFYSVGIGQISSEVPQNLSASRPQDRQFILSSKKLLLSDSGFYLCARGGRTDSPLHFGNGTRLTVT.

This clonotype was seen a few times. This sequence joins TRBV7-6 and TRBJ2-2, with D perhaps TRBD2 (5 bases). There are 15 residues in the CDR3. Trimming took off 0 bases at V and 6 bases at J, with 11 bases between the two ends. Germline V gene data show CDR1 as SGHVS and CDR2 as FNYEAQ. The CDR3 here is CASSLAEDGAGELFF. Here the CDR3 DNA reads TGTGCCAGCAGCTTAGCAGAGGACGGGGCCGGGGAGCTGTTTTTT.

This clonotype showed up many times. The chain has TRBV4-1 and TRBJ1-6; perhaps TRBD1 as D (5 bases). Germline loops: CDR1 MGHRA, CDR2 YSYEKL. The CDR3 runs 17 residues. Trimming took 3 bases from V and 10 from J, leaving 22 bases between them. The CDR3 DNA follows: TGCGCCAGCAGCCAGCCACTCTCGCAGGGTATGGGGTCACCCCTCCACTTT. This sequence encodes CASSQPLSQGMGSPLHF.

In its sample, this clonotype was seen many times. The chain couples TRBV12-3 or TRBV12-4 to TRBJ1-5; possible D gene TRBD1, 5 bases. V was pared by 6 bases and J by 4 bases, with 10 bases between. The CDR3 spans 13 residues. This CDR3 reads CASSSNRNQPQHF. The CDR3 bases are TGTGCCAGCAGCTCGAACAGGAATCAGCCCCAGCATTTT.

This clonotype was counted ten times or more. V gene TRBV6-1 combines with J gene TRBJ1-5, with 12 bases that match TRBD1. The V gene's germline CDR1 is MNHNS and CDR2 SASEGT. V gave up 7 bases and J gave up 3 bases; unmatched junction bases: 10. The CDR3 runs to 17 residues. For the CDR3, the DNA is TGTGCCAGCACGTACGCCGTGGGACAGGGGGCCAATCAGCCCCAGCATTTT. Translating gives CASTYAVGQGANQPQHF.

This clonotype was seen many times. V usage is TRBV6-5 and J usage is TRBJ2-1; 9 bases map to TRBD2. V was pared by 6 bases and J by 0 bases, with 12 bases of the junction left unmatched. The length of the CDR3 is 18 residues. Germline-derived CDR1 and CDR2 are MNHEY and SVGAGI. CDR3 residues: CASSNPSAGGHSYNEQFF. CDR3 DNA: TGTGCCAGCAGCAACCCCTCAGCGGGGGGACACTCCTACAATGAGCAGTTCTTC.

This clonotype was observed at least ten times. In nucleotides, the CDR3 is TGCGCCAGCAGCCAAGTGTGGGCAGCCGGAAATCAGCCCCAGCATTTT. Encoded protein: CASSQVWAAGNQPQHF. This rearrangement joins TRBV4-1 to TRBJ1-5; D gene ambiguous. The CDR3 runs 16 residues. Trimming removed 1 base at V and 4 bases at J, with 14 bases between. Germline V CDR1 and CDR2: MGHRA, YSYEKL.

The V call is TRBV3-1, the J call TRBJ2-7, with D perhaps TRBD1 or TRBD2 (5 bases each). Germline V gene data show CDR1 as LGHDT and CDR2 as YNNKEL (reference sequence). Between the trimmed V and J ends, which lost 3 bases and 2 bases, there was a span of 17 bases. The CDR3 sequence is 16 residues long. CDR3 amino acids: CASSQNVGTKAYEQYF. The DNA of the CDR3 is TGTGCCAGCAGCCAGAACGTGGGGACCAAAGCCTACGAGCAGTACTTC.

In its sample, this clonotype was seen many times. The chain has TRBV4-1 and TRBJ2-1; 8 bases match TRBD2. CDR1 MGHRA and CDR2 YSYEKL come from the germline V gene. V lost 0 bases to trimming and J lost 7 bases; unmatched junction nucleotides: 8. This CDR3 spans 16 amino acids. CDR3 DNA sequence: TGCGCCAGCAGCCAAGATCCCGGACTAGCCTTTAATGAGCAGTTCTTC. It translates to CASSQDPGLAFNEQFF.

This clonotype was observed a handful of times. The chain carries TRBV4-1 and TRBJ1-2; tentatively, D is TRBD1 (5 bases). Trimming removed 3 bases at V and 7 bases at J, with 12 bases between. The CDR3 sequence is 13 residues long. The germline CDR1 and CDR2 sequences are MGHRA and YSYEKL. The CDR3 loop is CASSQAGERGYTF. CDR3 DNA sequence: TGCGCCAGCAGCCAGGCGGGGGAACGTGGCTACACCTTC.

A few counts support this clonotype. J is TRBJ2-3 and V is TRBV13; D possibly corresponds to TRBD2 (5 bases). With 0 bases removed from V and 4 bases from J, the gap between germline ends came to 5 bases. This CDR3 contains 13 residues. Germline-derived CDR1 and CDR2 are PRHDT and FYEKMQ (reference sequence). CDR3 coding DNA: TGTGCCAGCAGCTTAGGCGGGGCAGATACGCAGTATTTT. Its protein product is CASSLGGADTQYF.

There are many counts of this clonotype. DNA of the CDR3: TGTGCCAGCAGTCGGAGGGGGTCCAACGAGCAGTACTTC. Translating gives CASSRRGSNEQYF. The V and J genes are TRBV27 and TRBJ2-7, with D perhaps matching TRBD1 or TRBD2 (6 bases each). CDR3 size: 13 residues. CDR1 MNHEY and CDR2 SMNVEV come from the germline V gene (reference sequence). The V and J ends lost 5 bases and 5 bases respectively, with 13 bases between them.

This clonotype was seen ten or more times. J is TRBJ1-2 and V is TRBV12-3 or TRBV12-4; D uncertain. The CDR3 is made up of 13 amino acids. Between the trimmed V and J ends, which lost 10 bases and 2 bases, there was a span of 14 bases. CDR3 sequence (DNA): TGTGCCACTGTCCGCGCCACCAACTATGGCTACACCTTC. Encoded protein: CATVRATNYGYTF.

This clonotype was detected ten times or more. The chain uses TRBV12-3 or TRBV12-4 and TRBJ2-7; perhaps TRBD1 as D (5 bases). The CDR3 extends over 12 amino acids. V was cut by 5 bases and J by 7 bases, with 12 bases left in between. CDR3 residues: CASSHRYLEQYF. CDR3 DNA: TGTGCCAGCAGTCACAGGTACCTGGAGCAGTACTTC.

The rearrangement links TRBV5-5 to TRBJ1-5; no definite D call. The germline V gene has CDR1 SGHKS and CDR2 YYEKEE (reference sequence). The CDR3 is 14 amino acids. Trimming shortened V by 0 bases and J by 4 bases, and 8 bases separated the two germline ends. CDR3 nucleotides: TGTGCCAGCAGCTTGGACTGGACTAATCAGCCCCAGCATTTT. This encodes CASSLDWTNQPQHF.

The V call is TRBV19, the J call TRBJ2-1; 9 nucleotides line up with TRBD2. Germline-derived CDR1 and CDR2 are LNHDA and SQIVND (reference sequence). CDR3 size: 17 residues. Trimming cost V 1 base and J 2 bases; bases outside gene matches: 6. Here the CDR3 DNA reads TGTGCCAGTAGTATAGCGCTTTTAGCGGGGGCCTACAATGAGCAGTTCTTC. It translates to CASSIALLAGAYNEQFF.

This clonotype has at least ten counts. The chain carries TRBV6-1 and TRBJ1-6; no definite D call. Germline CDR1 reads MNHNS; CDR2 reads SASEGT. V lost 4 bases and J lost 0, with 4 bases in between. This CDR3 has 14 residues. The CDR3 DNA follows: TGTGCCAGCAGTGCAAGCTCCTATAATTCACCCCTCCACTTT. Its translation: CASSASSYNSPLHF.

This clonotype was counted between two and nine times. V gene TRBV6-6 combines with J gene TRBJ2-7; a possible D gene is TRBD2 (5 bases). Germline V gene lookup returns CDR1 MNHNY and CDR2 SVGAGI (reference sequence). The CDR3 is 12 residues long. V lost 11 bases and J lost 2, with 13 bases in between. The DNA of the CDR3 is TGTGCCGCGGGTACCTCCACCTACGAGCAGTACTTC. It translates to CAAGTSTYEQYF.

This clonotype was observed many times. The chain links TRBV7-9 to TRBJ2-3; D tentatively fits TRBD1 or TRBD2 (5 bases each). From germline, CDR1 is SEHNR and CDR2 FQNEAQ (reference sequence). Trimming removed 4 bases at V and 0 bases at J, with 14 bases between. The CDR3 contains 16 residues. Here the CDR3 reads CASSSVGTTSTDTQYF. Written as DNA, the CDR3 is TGTGCCAGCAGCTCAGTCGGGACGACGAGCACAGATACGCAGTATTTT.

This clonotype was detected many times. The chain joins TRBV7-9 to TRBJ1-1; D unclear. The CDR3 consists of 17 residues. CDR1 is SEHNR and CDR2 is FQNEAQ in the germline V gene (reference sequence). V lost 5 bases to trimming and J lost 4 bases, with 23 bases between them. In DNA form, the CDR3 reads TGTGCCAGCAGCCCTCAGATCAACAATTTGATGGGCACTGAAGCTTTCTTT. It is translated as CASSPQINNLMGTEAFF.

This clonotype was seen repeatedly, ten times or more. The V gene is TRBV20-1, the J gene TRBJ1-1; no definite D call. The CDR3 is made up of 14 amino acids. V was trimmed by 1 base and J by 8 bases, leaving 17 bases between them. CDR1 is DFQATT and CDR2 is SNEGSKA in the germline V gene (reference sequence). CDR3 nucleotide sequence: TGCAGTGCTAGAGCAAGGTTTGGCCAGATAGAAGCTTTCTTT. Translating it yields CSARARFGQIEAFF.

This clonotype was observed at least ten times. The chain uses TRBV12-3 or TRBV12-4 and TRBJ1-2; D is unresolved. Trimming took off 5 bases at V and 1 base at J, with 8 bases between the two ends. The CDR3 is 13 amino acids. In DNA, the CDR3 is TGTGCCAGCAGTAGGCGGGATAACTATGGCTACACCTTC. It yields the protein CASSRRDNYGYTF.

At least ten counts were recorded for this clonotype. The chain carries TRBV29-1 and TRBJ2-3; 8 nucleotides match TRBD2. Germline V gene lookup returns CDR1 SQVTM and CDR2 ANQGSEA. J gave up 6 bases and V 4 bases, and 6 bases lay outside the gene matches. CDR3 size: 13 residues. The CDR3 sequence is CSVVRGGPDTQYF. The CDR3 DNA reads TGCAGCGTTGTCCGGGGGGGCCCTGATACGCAGTATTTT.

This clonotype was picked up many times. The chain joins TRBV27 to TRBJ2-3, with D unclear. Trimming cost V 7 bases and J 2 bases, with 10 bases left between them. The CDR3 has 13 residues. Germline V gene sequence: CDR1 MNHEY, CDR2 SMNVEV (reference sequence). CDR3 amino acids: CASKVRATDTQYF. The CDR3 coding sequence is TGTGCCAGCAAGGTGCGCGCCACAGATACGCAGTATTTT.

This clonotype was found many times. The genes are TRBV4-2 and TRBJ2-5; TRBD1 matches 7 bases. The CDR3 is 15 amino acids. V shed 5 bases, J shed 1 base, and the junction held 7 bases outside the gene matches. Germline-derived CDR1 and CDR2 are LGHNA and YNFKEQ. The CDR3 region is CASSVRDSPQETQYF. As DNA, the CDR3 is TGTGCCAGCAGCGTCCGGGACAGCCCCCAAGAGACCCAGTACTTC.

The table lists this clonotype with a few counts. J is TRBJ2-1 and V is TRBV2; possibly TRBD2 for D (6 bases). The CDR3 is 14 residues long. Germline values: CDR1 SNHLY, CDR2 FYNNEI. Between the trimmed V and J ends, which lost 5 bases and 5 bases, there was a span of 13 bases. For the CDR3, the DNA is TGTGCCAGCAGTTTCACGGGGGTGAACAATGAGCAGTTCTTC. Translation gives CASSFTGVNNEQFF.

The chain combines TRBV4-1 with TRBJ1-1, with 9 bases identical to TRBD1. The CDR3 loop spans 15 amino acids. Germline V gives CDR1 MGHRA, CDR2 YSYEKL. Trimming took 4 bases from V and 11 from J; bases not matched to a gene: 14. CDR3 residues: CASSPRGQGGDPAFF. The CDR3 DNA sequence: TGCGCCAGCAGCCCGAGGGGACAGGGAGGAGATCCGGCTTTCTTT.

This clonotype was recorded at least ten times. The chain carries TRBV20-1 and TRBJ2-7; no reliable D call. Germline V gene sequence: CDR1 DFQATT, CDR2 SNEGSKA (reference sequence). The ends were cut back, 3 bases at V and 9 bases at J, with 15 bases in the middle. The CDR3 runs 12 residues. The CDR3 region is CSASEGLNWQYF. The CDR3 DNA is TGCAGTGCTAGTGAAGGTTTAAATTGGCAGTACTTC.

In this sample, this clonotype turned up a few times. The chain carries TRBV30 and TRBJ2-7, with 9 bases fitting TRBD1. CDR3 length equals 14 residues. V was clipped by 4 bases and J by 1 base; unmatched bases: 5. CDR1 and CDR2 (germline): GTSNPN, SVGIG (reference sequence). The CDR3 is CAWNSGTGSYEQYF. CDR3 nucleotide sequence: TGTGCCTGGAACTCCGGGACAGGGTCCTACGAGCAGTACTTC.